This T cell receptor beta chain was sequenced during a study of blood T cell repertoires in COVID-19. Overall study context: Acute and convalescent COVID-19 samples came from the United States, Italy and Spain. In each case, the material was cDNA or gDNA derived from T cells, B-cell-depleted T cells, or PBMCs.

CDR3 length: 15 amino acids. CDR1 LNHDA and CDR2 SQIVND come from the germline V gene (reference sequence). The J segment lost 0 bases and the V segment lost 6 bases, leaving 2 bases of the junction unmatched. The authors' processing: Reference gene primers were amplified, and this amplification served to estimate nucleated cell counts. TCRdb's copy holds only in-frame clones and misses some; the assay was immunoSEQ multiplex PCR. D and trimming were read from the DNA, whereas the V and J calls and clone size are those reported in that table. The repertoire holds about 120,000 clones, with 86% as singletons. This clone was observed a few times.

Material for sequencing was peripheral blood. The sequence came from a man between 35 and 55 years old with acute or convalescent COVID-19. The chain is built from TRBV19 and TRBJ2-1; 10 nucleotides align to TRBD2. CDR3 sequence reads: CASRSSGSSYNEQFF. CDR3 in DNA: TGTGCCAGTAGGTCTAGCGGGAGCTCCTACAATGAGCAGTTCTTC.